The 32 T cell receptor beta chains reported below all come from one sample, sequenced in a study of beta chain features in type 1 diabetes. No antigen has been identified for these receptors. Expressed TCRB transcripts got sequenced, as all isolated RNA was reverse transcribed. Profiled with immunoSEQ multiplex PCR; TCRdb holds only in-frame clones, not every one. Here the sample spans 300,000 to 400,000 clones, around 9.6% being singletons. Study observations and caveats: Type 1 diabetes patients had moderately but significantly shorter TCRB CDR3s in all four CD4+ subsets.

The sample taken for sequencing was central memory CD4+ T cells from blood. The source is a man under 40 with type 1 diabetes.

This chain uses TRBV29-1 with TRBJ2-2; weak D call: TRBD2 (6 bases). The CDR3 has 15 amino acids. V was pared by 3 bases and J by 8 bases, with 19 bases between. Germline CDR1 and CDR2: SQVTM and ANQGSEA. CDR3 DNA sequence: TGCAGCGTTGATGGAGGGGCCACGAACTTAGGGGAGCTGTTTTTT. Protein product: CSVDGGATNLGELFF.

The chain recombines TRBV5-4 with TRBJ2-5, with a possible D match to TRBD1 (6 bases). Germline assignment: CDR1 SGHNT and CDR2 YYREEE (reference sequence). The CDR3 runs to 16 residues. The germline V and J ends were trimmed by 4 bases and 5 bases, with 21 bases remaining between them. The CDR3 is CASSPNAGGLGETQYF. The DNA of the CDR3 is TGTGCCAGCAGCCCAAATGCTGGGGGCCTCGGGGAGACCCAGTACTTC.

The chain combines TRBV28 with TRBJ2-3, with TRBD2 as a possible D gene (6 bases). V dropped 7 bases and J dropped 0 bases, with 14 bases sitting between them. The CDR3 has 15 amino acids. Germline CDR1 MDHEN, CDR2 SYDVKM. The CDR3 DNA reads as TGTGCCAGCATAAGCGGGCTCCTTAGCACAGATACGCAGTATTTT. Translation gives CASISGLLSTDTQYF.

The rearrangement uses TRBV11-2 and TRBJ2-4, with D possibly being TRBD2 (5 bases). The CDR3 runs 15 residues. The germline V gene encodes CDR1 SGHAT and CDR2 FQNNGV. With 2 bases removed from V and 3 bases from J, the gap between germline ends came to 11 bases. The CDR3 coding sequence is TGTGCCAGCAGCTTACGGGGTATAGGCAAAAACATTCAGTACTTC. Protein: CASSLRGIGKNIQYF.

This chain joins TRBV5-4 and TRBJ1-1; D call uncertain. The germline gives CDR1 SGHNT, CDR2 YYREEE (reference sequence). The CDR3 loop spans 13 amino acids. V was trimmed by 3 bases and J by 0 bases, leaving 6 bases between them. CDR3 sequence: CASSSPVNTEAFF. In DNA form, the CDR3 reads TGTGCCAGCAGCTCCCCAGTGAACACTGAAGCTTTCTTT.

This clone was recorded a few times. V and J are TRBV7-9 and TRBJ2-4, with 7 positions matching TRBD1. The germline V gene encodes CDR1 SEHNR and CDR2 FQNEAQ (reference sequence). Trimming removed 3 bases from V and 4 bases from J; junction bases left unmatched: 6. This CDR3 spans 15 amino acids. The CDR3 nucleotides read TGTGCCAGCAGCTTGTCAGGGGGTGCTAAAAACATTCAGTACTTC. Its translation is CASSLSGGAKNIQYF.

Only a few counts were recorded for this clone. V is TRBV9 and J is TRBJ2-7; D is unresolved. Germline lookup yields CDR1 SGDLS and CDR2 YYNGEE. The V and J ends lost 0 bases and 0 bases respectively, with 13 bases between them. This CDR3 contains 16 residues. The CDR3 sequence: CASSVGAGGSSYEQYF. The CDR3 DNA is TGTGCCAGCAGCGTAGGAGCCGGCGGCAGCTCCTACGAGCAGTACTTC.

The table lists this clone with many counts. This sequence joins TRBV7-2 and TRBJ2-3; D gene unclear. The CDR3 is 12 residues long. V was shortened by 5 bases and J by 4 bases, with 7 bases between the two germline ends. The V gene's germline CDR1 is SGHTA and CDR2 FQGNSA. The CDR3 nucleotides are TGTGCCAGCAGCCAACAATCAGATACGCAGTATTTT. Its protein is CASSQQSDTQYF.

In its sample, this clone was seen a few times. The gene calls are TRBV4-3 and TRBJ1-2; D remains ambiguous. From germline, CDR1 is LGHNA and CDR2 YSLEER. The CDR3 extends over 15 amino acids. V lost 5 bases and J lost 6, with 19 bases in between. DNA for the CDR3: TGCGCCAGCAGCATTCGCTCGAATATTGAGGATGGCTACACCTTC. Protein: CASSIRSNIEDGYTF.

The chain links TRBV19 to TRBJ1-1, with no clear D. CDR1 and CDR2 from the germline V gene are LNHDA and SQIVND (reference sequence). CDR3 length: 13 residues. The germline V and J ends were trimmed by 7 bases and 1 base, with 10 bases remaining between them. In nucleotides, the CDR3 is TGTGCCAGTACCAGGACGGCGAACACTGAAGCTTTCTTT. Its protein is CASTRTANTEAFF.

CDR3 protein: CASSMGQGDTEAFF. The CDR3 region has the DNA TGTGCCAGCAGCATGGGACAGGGGGACACTGAAGCTTTCTTT. The chain links TRBV7-9 to TRBJ1-1; the match to TRBD1 covers 11 bases. CDR1 SEHNR and CDR2 FQNEAQ come from the germline V gene (reference sequence). The CDR3 runs 14 residues. The trim removed 5 bases at V and 3 bases at J, leaving 2 bases unmatched.

As DNA, the CDR3 is TGTGCCAGCAGCCCTCAGGGGTTCGGGACTGAAGCTTTCTTT. Translating gives CASSPQGFGTEAFF. This chain joins TRBV7-9 and TRBJ1-1, with D tentatively TRBD1 (6 bases). In germline, CDR1 is SEHNR, CDR2 FQNEAQ (reference sequence). Deletions cut 5 bases from V and 5 bases from J, with 15 bases between. The CDR3 loop spans 14 amino acids.

This sequence joins TRBV28 and TRBJ2-1, with 11 bases fitting TRBD2. Losses at the gene ends were 5 bases for V and 12 bases for J; bases not matched to a gene: 27. The CDR3 totals 20 residues. CDR1 is MDHEN, CDR2 SYDVKM, per germline. CDR3 DNA sequence: TGTGCCAGCAGTCCCAGGTATCCGGGACTAGCGGAAACCTTGGCTAAATGGCAGTTCTTC. This gives the protein CASSPRYPGLAETLAKWQFF.

This clone was picked up a small number of times. This sequence joins TRBV5-8 and TRBJ2-5; 9 positions match TRBD1. Trimming at V came to 3 bases and at J to 5 bases, leaving 8 bases not matched to a gene. The CDR3 spans 15 residues. CDR1 and CDR2 from the germline V gene are SGHTS and YDEGEE. This CDR3 reads CASSSRTGERETQYF. The CDR3 DNA sequence: TGTGCCAGCAGCTCGAGGACAGGGGAGAGGGAGACCCAGTACTTC.

This chain uses TRBV7-9 with TRBJ1-2, with D hard to call. The V and J ends lost 2 bases and 5 bases respectively, with 6 bases between them. Germline-derived CDR1 and CDR2 are SEHNR and FQNEAQ (reference sequence). CDR3 length: 12 residues. In nucleotides, the CDR3 is TGTGCCAGCAGCTTATTGCGGTATGGCTACACCTTC. This gives the protein CASSLLRYGYTF.

A few counts support this clone. Other DNA sequences within the sample encode an identical CDR3. The CDR3 nucleotides read TGTGCCAGCAGTGAACTAGCGGGAGGGTCGTCCTCCTACAATGAGCAGTTCTTC. Translation: CASSELAGGSSSYNEQFF. The genes are TRBV6-4 and TRBJ2-1; TRBD2 agrees at 13 bases. The CDR3 covers 18 residues. Germline CDR1 MRHNA, CDR2 SNTAGT. Unmatched junction bases numbered 5, after V lost 3 bases and J lost 0 bases.

This clone was recorded many times. The chain links TRBV21-1 to TRBJ2-1; the table's D call, TRBD1, was not checked against the DNA. TRBV21-1 is a pseudogene locus. The CDR3 contains 11 residues. CDR3 in DNA: TGTGCCAGCAGCAAAGATAAACAGGAGTTCTTC. This translates into CASSKDKQEFF.

This clone was detected many times. The chain combines TRBV5-1 with TRBJ1-2; 8 positions match TRBD1. The junction had 4 bases not matched to a gene; V was cut back by 4 bases and J by 8 bases. The CDR3 runs to 12 residues. In germline, CDR1 is SGHRS, CDR2 YFSETQ. CDR3 bases: TGCGCCAGCAGCATGGACAGGGAGGGCTACACCTTC. Translating it yields CASSMDREGYTF. Complete variable domain (other parts from reference TRBV5-1 and TRBJ1-2): KAGVTQTPRYLIKTRGQQVTLSCSPISGHRSVSWYQQTPGQGLQFLFEYFSETQRNKGNFPGRFSGRQFSNSRSEMNVSTLELGDSALYLCASSMDREGYTFGSGTRLTVV.

This chain joins TRBV28 and TRBJ1-2; TRBD1 matches at 9 bases. Losses at the gene ends were 4 bases for V and 4 bases for J; bases not matched to a gene: 10. CDR1 and CDR2 from the germline V gene are MDHEN and SYDVKM. The CDR3 sequence is 16 residues long. The CDR3 nucleotides are TGTGCCAGCAGTTCCGCCGGGACAGGGTATGCCTATGGCTACACCTTC. This codes for CASSSAGTGYAYGYTF.

This clone was observed a handful of times. The J gene is TRBJ2-7, the V gene TRBV28, with a possible D match to TRBD1 (7 bases). Germline values: CDR1 MDHEN, CDR2 SYDVKM. The CDR3 covers 14 residues. Trimming left V 3 bases short and J 3 bases short, with 12 bases between. CDR3 in DNA: TGTGCCAGCAGTTTTCAGGGGGGCGTCTACGAGCAGTACTTC. Protein: CASSFQGGVYEQYF.

This clone has only a few counts. This chain connects TRBV5-1 to TRBJ1-3, with D unresolved. The V gene lost 8 bases and the J gene lost 0 bases, with 12 bases spanning the gap. Looked up from germline, CDR1 is SGHRS and CDR2 is YFSETQ. The CDR3 runs 14 residues. Here the CDR3 reads CASSQASSGNTIYF. DNA of the CDR3: TGCGCCAGTTCTCAGGCGAGCTCTGGAAACACCATATATTTT. The whole variable domain, remainder taken from reference TRBV5-1 and TRBJ1-3, is KAGVTQTPRYLIKTRGQQVTLSCSPISGHRSVSWYQQTPGQGLQFLFEYFSETQRNKGNFPGRFSGRQFSNSRSEMNVSTLELGDSALYLCASSQASSGNTIYFGEGSWLTVV.

The chain combines TRBV7-2 with TRBJ2-5, with 8 bases fitting TRBD1. The DNA end is more similar to TRBJ2-7, so the J call may be wrong. Germline V gene sequence: CDR1 SGHTA, CDR2 FQGNSA. The CDR3 is 15 residues long. The CDR3 spells CASSYTGTGSYEQYF. The CDR3 nucleotides are TGTGCCAGCAGTTATACCGGGACAGGCTCCTACGAGCAGTACTTC.

This clone was seen only a few times. This chain uses TRBV5-1 with TRBJ2-6; D not certain. Germline values: CDR1 SGHRS, CDR2 YFSETQ. The CDR3 is made up of 14 amino acids. Trimming stripped 3 bases from V and 4 bases from J, with 8 bases between. The CDR3 nucleotides read TGCGCCAGCAGCTCCTTAGAAGGGGCCAACGTCCTGACTTTC. Protein: CASSSLEGANVLTF.

The J gene is TRBJ2-5, the V gene TRBV25-1; 10 bases line up with TRBD2. The germline gives CDR1 MGHDK, CDR2 SYGVNS. The CDR3 is 14 amino acids. V lost 8 bases, J lost 5 bases, and 8 bases stayed unmatched. CDR3 bases: TGTGCCAGCCTAAAAAGCGGGAGGGGTGAGACCCAGTACTTC. This sequence encodes CASLKSGRGETQYF.

The rearrangement links TRBV5-4 to TRBJ1-2; D unresolved. Trimming pared 4 bases from V and 8 bases from J, leaving 12 bases between. The CDR3 is made up of 12 amino acids. The germline gives CDR1 SGHNT, CDR2 YYREEE (reference sequence). CDR3 residues: CASSLDRIGYTF. The CDR3 bases are TGTGCCAGCAGCCTGGACCGTATAGGCTACACCTTC.

This chain uses TRBV11-2 with TRBJ1-5; D call uncertain. The CDR3 covers 13 residues. V lost 1 base to trimming and J lost 5 bases, with 6 bases between them. The germline gives CDR1 SGHAT, CDR2 FQNNGV. The CDR3 sequence is CASSLVVDQPQHF. CDR3 coding DNA: TGTGCCAGCAGCTTAGTAGTAGATCAGCCCCAGCATTTT.

This clone was recorded at least ten times. The CDR3 here is CASSYSDVGYGYTF. Written as DNA, the CDR3 is TGTGCCAGCAGTTACTCTGACGTGGGCTATGGCTACACCTTC. The chain employs TRBV6-5 and TRBJ1-2; D remains ambiguous. Germline V gene sequence: CDR1 MNHEY, CDR2 SVGAGI. The CDR3 extends over 14 amino acids. Trimming left V 0 bases short and J 4 bases short, with 9 bases between.

This clone was detected a few times. The chain uses TRBV27 and TRBJ2-7; D is ambiguous. Germline V gene lookup returns CDR1 MNHEY and CDR2 SMNVEV (reference sequence). Deletions cut 3 bases from V and 0 bases from J, with 12 bases between. The CDR3 sequence is 15 residues long. CDR3 sequence (DNA): TGTGCCAGCAGTTTCGTCGGGCAGAACTCCTACGAGCAGTACTTC. It encodes CASSFVGQNSYEQYF.

This clone was observed a handful of times. CDR3 coding DNA: TGTGCCTGGTTACTAGCACAGGAGCAGTACTTC. It encodes CAWLLAQEQYF. The genes are TRBV30 and TRBJ2-7; D may be TRBD2 (6 bases). Germline-derived CDR1 and CDR2 are GTSNPN and SVGIG (reference sequence). This CDR3 has 11 amino acids. V lost 5 bases, J lost 7 bases, and 12 bases lay in between. The full variable domain, in which reference TRBV30 and TRBJ2-7 provide the parts outside the CDR3, is SQTIHQWPATLVQPVGSPLSLECTVEGTSNPNLYWYRQAAGRGLQLLFYSVGIGQISSEVPQNLSASRPQDRQFILSSKKLLLSDSGFYLCAWLLAQEQYFGPGTRLTVT.

This clone was counted between two and nine times. The chain uses TRBV7-2 and TRBJ1-5; 7 bases are shared with TRBD1. The CDR3 totals 13 residues. Germline CDR1 SGHTA, CDR2 FQGNSA. V dropped 1 base and J dropped 6; count of bases not matched to a gene: 0. CDR3 amino acids: CASSLDRGQPQHF. CDR3 nucleotide sequence: TGTGCCAGCAGCTTAGACAGGGGTCAGCCCCAGCATTTT.

The V call is TRBV7-3, the J call TRBJ2-1; TRBD2 matches 12 bases. CDR3 length equals 15 residues. Trimming cost V 4 bases and J 7 bases; bases outside gene matches: 5. CDR1 is SGHTA and CDR2 is FQGTGA in the germline V gene. The DNA of the CDR3 is TGTGCCAGCAGCTCCTCTAGCGGGAGGGATAATGAGCAGTTCTTC. It yields the protein CASSSSSGRDNEQFF.

The genes are TRBV5-5 and TRBJ2-7; tentative D call: TRBD1 (6 bases). The CDR3 totals 15 residues. V lost 0 bases and J lost 3, with 13 bases in between. The V gene's germline CDR1 is SGHKS and CDR2 YYEKEE (reference sequence). CDR3 sequence reads: CASSLGQDRLYEQYF. Here the CDR3 DNA reads TGTGCCAGCAGCTTGGGCCAGGACAGACTCTACGAGCAGTACTTC.